This T cell receptor beta chain emerged from a study of response to subunit inactivated influenza vaccine. Regarding the study as a whole: Only a handful of new T cells, the authors suggested, are recruited with each seasonal influenza vaccination.

The CDR3 is made up of 12 amino acids. Germline V CDR1 and CDR2: DFQATT, SNEGSKA (reference sequence). V was clipped by 3 bases and J by 9 bases, with 14 bases between them. TCRdb analysed the RT-PCR reads with MiXCR anew, one entry per CDR3 protein. This table has about 500,000 distinct CDR3 sequences, approximately 7.3% appearing once. Only a few counts were recorded for this clonotype. Its target is not known. The sequencing here drew on PBMCs from blood, taken about 24 months after vaccination. This TCR derives from a man between 50 and 69 years old who received an inactivated influenza vaccine. This sequence joins TRBV20-1 and TRBJ1-2; D unclear. The CDR3 DNA is TGCAGTGCTAGTACCTCGGCCAGTAGCTACACCTTC. Amino acids: CSASTSASSYTF.